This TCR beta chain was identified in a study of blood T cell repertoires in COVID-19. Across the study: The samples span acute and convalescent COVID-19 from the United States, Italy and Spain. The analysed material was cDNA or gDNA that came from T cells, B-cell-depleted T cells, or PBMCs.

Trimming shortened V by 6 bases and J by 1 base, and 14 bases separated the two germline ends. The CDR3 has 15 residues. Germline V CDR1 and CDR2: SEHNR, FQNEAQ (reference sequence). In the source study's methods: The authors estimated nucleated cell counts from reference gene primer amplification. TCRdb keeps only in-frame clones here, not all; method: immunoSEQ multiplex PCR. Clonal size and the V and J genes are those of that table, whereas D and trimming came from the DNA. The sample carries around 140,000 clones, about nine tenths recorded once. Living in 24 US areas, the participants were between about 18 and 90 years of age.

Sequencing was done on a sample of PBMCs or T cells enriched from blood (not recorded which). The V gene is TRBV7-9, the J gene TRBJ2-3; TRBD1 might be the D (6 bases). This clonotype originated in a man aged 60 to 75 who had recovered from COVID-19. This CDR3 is CASSLRGVGTDTQYF. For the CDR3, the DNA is TGTGCCAGCAGTCTCAGGGGTGTTGGCACAGATACGCAGTATTTT.